These 25 T cell receptor beta chains were sequenced from one sample in a study of OX40 agonist ivuxolimab in advanced cancers. Method: immunoSEQ multiplex PCR; TCRdb's copy keeps in-frame clones and lacks some. This table has 45,000 to 50,000 clones, approximately 90% appearing once. The specimen comprised CD4+ or CD8+ T cells sorted from blood, sampled in a trial of the OX40 agonist ivuxolimab. The receptors were sampled from an adult with an advanced solid tumor such as melanoma, head and neck, liver or kidney cancer.

The chain recombines TRBV13 with TRBJ2-7, with D hard to call. This CDR3 is built from 12 residues. Per the germline V gene, CDR1 is PRHDT and CDR2 is FYEKMQ (reference sequence). V was pared by 1 base and J by 1 base, with 2 bases between. Here the CDR3 reads CASSLASYEQYF. As DNA, the CDR3 is TGTGCCAGCAGCTTAGCGTCCTACGAGCAGTACTTC.

CDR3 amino acids: CASKGADTQYF. The CDR3 DNA reads as TGTGCCAGCAAGGGGGCGGATACGCAGTATTTT. The chain uses TRBV6-6 and TRBJ2-3; TRBD1 matches 7 bases. Germline V CDR1 and CDR2: MNHNY, SVGAGI (reference sequence). This CDR3 has 11 amino acids. The V gene end was trimmed by 7 bases and the J gene end by 6 bases; junction bases not matched to a gene: 1.

This chain uses TRBV21-1 with TRBJ1-5. TRBV21-1 is recorded as a pseudogene. The CDR3 is 15 amino acids. The CDR3, as DNA: TGTGCCAACACTTCTCCCCCAAAAAGTCATCAGCCCCAGCATTTT. It specifies CANTSPPKSHQPQHF.

CDR3 in DNA: TGTGCCACCAGCATGAAAGAGACCCAGTACTTC. Protein product: CATSMKETQYF. The chain carries TRBV15 and TRBJ2-5; D is unresolved. CDR1 is LNHNV and CDR2 is YYDKDF in the germline V gene (reference sequence). The CDR3 covers 11 residues. Trimming removed 4 bases at V and 3 bases at J, with 3 bases between.

In its sample, this clone ranks as medium-sized. The rearrangement uses TRBV15 and TRBJ1-1; D perhaps matches TRBD1 (6 bases). The CDR3 runs 13 residues. Deletions cut 3 bases from V and 7 bases from J, with 12 bases between. Germline assignment: CDR1 LNHNV and CDR2 YYDKDF (reference sequence). The CDR3 DNA is TGTGCCACCAGCAGCGGGGGCAGCCTTGAAGCTTTCTTT. It yields the protein CATSSGGSLEAFF.

The rearrangement uses TRBV19 and TRBJ1-5; D is uncertain. Trimming cost V 5 bases and J 0 bases, with 11 bases left between them. This CDR3 contains 15 residues. Germline assignment: CDR1 LNHDA and CDR2 SQIVND (reference sequence). The CDR3 region has the DNA TGTGCCAGTAGTCCCTTCGGGGTTAGCAATCAGCCCCAGCATTTT. As protein: CASSPFGVSNQPQHF.

This clone was seen only a few times. The chain has TRBV19 and TRBJ1-1, with TRBD1 matching 9 bases. Unmatched junction bases numbered 8, after V lost 6 bases and J lost 3 bases. From germline, CDR1 is LNHDA and CDR2 SQIVND (reference sequence). CDR3 length equals 15 residues. DNA of the CDR3: TGTGCCAGTAGCTTGACAGGGGGTTACGACACTGAAGCTTTCTTT. Protein sequence: CASSLTGGYDTEAFF.

The V and J genes are TRBV27 and TRBJ2-1; TRBD2 matches 14 bases. Germline CDR1 is MNHEY and CDR2 is SMNVEV (reference sequence). The CDR3 is 15 residues long. Trimming removed 9 bases from V and 7 bases from J; junction bases left unmatched: 8. In DNA form, the CDR3 reads TGTGCCAGTGGAGAGGGGACTAGCGGGAGAAATGAGCAGTTCTTC. Protein sequence: CASGEGTSGRNEQFF.

The sample holds one count of this clone. V usage is TRBV11-1 and J usage is TRBJ1-1; D gene ambiguous. In germline, CDR1 is SGHAT, CDR2 FQDESV (reference sequence). V lost 1 base to trimming and J lost 1 base, with 7 bases between them. The CDR3 has 14 residues. CDR3 nucleotide sequence: TGTGCCAGCAGCTTAGTAGGAGAGAACACTGAAGCTTTCTTT. This sequence encodes CASSLVGENTEAFF. The full variable domain, completed using reference TRBV11-1 and TRBJ1-1, is EAEVAQSPRYKITEKSQAVAFWCDPISGHATLYWYRQILGQGPELLVQFQDESVVDDSQLPKDRFSAERLKGVDSTLKIQPAELGDSAMYLCASSLVGENTEAFFGQGTRLTVV.

V and J are TRBV30 and TRBJ2-2, with D perhaps given as TRBD1 or TRBD2 (5 bases each). Trimming shortened V by 5 bases and J by 7 bases, and 14 bases separated the two germline ends. CDR3 length: 13 amino acids. Germline CDR1 reads GTSNPN; CDR2 reads SVGIG (reference sequence). Here the CDR3 reads CAWRGPNGGELFF. In nucleotides, the CDR3 is TGTGCCTGGCGGGGACCAAACGGCGGGGAGCTGTTTTTT.

This chain connects TRBV6-5 to TRBJ2-1; no reliable D call. The germline CDR1 and CDR2 sequences are MNHEY and SVGAGI. The CDR3 covers 13 residues. Trimming stripped 2 bases from V and 4 bases from J, with 6 bases between. This CDR3 is CASSYIGYNEQFF. CDR3 nucleotides: TGTGCCAGCAGTTACATTGGATACAATGAGCAGTTCTTC.

This chain connects TRBV14 to TRBJ2-7; D might be TRBD1 or TRBD2, each matching 6 bases. Looked up from germline, CDR1 is SGHDN and CDR2 is FVKESK. Trimming removed 3 bases from V and 6 bases from J, with 15 bases in between. The length of the CDR3 is 14 residues. CDR3 nucleotide sequence: TGTGCCAGCAGCCAGGGGGGCGCGCCCCTCGAGCAGTACTTC. Residues: CASSQGGAPLEQYF.

The chain is built from TRBV15 and TRBJ2-2; no reliable D call. The V gene's germline CDR1 is LNHNV and CDR2 YYDKDF (reference sequence). With 8 bases removed from V and 5 bases from J, the gap between germline ends came to 12 bases. The CDR3 covers 13 residues. DNA of the CDR3: TGTGCCACCGCTACCAGCCGTACCGGGGAGCTGTTTTTT. This encodes CATATSRTGELFF.

The V call is TRBV7-8, the J call TRBJ2-1, with 8 bases lining up with TRBD2. The CDR3 runs 15 residues. V shed 7 bases, J shed 2 bases, and the junction held 7 bases outside the gene matches. Germline-derived CDR1 and CDR2 are SGHVS and FQNEAQ. The chain's CDR3 is CASKGLAGTYNEQFF. The CDR3, as DNA: TGTGCCAGCAAGGGCCTAGCGGGTACCTACAATGAGCAGTTCTTC.

V usage is TRBV27 and J usage is TRBJ1-1; D may be TRBD1 (6 bases). Germline V gene data show CDR1 as MNHEY and CDR2 as SMNVEV (reference sequence). V lost 2 bases, J lost 1 base, and 11 bases lay in between. This CDR3 is built from 15 residues. The CDR3 DNA follows: TGTGCCAGCAGTTTAGGGGGCGGGGGGAACACTGAAGCTTTCTTT. Its translation is CASSLGGGGNTEAFF.

The rearrangement links TRBV16 to TRBJ2-7; 8 bases are shared with TRBD2. The germline CDR1 and CDR2 sequences are KGHSY and FQNENV. V lost 0 bases, J lost 1 base, and 5 bases stayed unmatched. This CDR3 region has 16 residues. CDR3 sequence (DNA): TGTGCCAGCAGCCAATCGTTTAGCGGGGAATCCTACGAGCAGTACTTC. Translating gives CASSQSFSGESYEQYF.

Notes on this clone: A junction end diverges from the germline sequence, so it may reflect a read error. The chain couples TRBV18 to TRBJ2-5; 7 nucleotides line up with TRBD1. Germline assignment: CDR1 KGHSH and CDR2 LQKENI. The CDR3 is made up of 14 amino acids. The CDR3: CASSASTGVESQYF. The CDR3 coding sequence is TGTGCCAGCTCAGCGTCAACAGGGGTGGAGAGCCAGTACTTC. The full variable domain, its missing parts supplied by reference TRBV18 and TRBJ2-5, is NAGVMQNPRHLVRRRGQEARLRCSPMKGHSHVYWYRQLPEEGLKFMVYLQKENIIDESGMPKERFSAEFPKEGPSILRIQQVVRGDSAAYFCASSASTGVESQYFGPGTRLLVL.

The chain joins TRBV6-5 to TRBJ2-2; perhaps TRBD1 as D (6 bases). Trimming pared 8 bases from V and 7 bases from J, leaving 11 bases between. The CDR3 contains 12 residues. CDR1 is MNHEY and CDR2 is SVGAGI in the germline V gene. Here the CDR3 reads CASLDRSGELFF. CDR3 in DNA: TGTGCCAGCTTAGACAGGAGCGGGGAGCTGTTTTTT.

The chain links TRBV6-1 to TRBJ2-7, with TRBD1 matching over 9 bases. V lost 0 bases and J lost 3; bases outside the gene matches: 12. Germline values: CDR1 MNHNS, CDR2 SASEGT. CDR3 size: 18 residues. CDR3 bases: TGTGCCAGCAGTGAAGCGCTACCGGGACAGGGTACGAACTACGAGCAGTACTTC. This gives the protein CASSEALPGQGTNYEQYF.

This chain uses TRBV7-6 with TRBJ1-2, with a possible D match to TRBD1 (6 bases). Per the germline V gene, CDR1 is SGHVS and CDR2 is FNYEAQ. With 5 bases removed from V and 4 bases from J, the gap between germline ends came to 11 bases. This CDR3 has 13 residues. The DNA of the CDR3 is TGTGCCAGCAGCCTAGACAGGACCTATGGCTACACCTTC. This sequence encodes CASSLDRTYGYTF.

In its sample, this clone was seen once. This chain joins TRBV19 and TRBJ1-3; unclear D gene. CDR1 is LNHDA, CDR2 SQIVND, per germline (reference sequence). The CDR3 loop spans 16 amino acids. The V end lost 3 bases, the J end lost 0 bases, and 12 bases lay between the germline ends. Here the CDR3 DNA reads TGTGCCAGTAGTATCCCTGACGGCTACTCTGGAAACACCATATATTTT. It is translated as CASSIPDGYSGNTIYF.

The chain recombines TRBV27 with TRBJ1-2; possibly TRBD1 for D (6 bases). V lost 4 bases, J lost 7 bases, and 22 bases lay in between. Germline CDR1 and CDR2: MNHEY and SMNVEV (reference sequence). The CDR3 has 16 residues. CDR3 coding DNA: TGTGCCAGCAGTTCATTATCGGGGGCGTTTTGGTTTGGCTACACCTTC. Translation: CASSSLSGAFWFGYTF.

The rearrangement links TRBV15 to TRBJ2-3; D possibly corresponds to TRBD1 (5 bases). The germline V and J ends were trimmed by 1 base and 2 bases, with 10 bases remaining between them. This CDR3 region has 15 residues. Germline CDR1 and CDR2: LNHNV and YYDKDF (reference sequence). The CDR3 reads CATSRGQGFTDTQYF. The CDR3 DNA reads TGTGCCACCAGCAGAGGCCAGGGATTCACAGATACGCAGTATTTT.

CDR3 in DNA: TGTGCCAGCAGTGAAATGGGTATACAGGAAAAACTGTTTTTT. Its translation: CASSEMGIQEKLFF. The chain has TRBV6-1 and TRBJ1-4; D unclear. The CDR3 sequence is 14 residues long. Germline CDR1 reads MNHNS; CDR2 reads SASEGT. Trimming cost V 2 bases and J 8 bases, with 12 bases left between them.

The CDR3 DNA reads as TGTGCCAGCAGCTCGGGCCCGGGGAACACCGGGGAGCTGTTTTTT. It encodes CASSSGPGNTGELFF. The chain recombines TRBV13 with TRBJ2-2, with D uncertain. V was trimmed by 4 bases and J by 1 base, leaving 10 bases between them. From germline, CDR1 is PRHDT and CDR2 FYEKMQ (reference sequence). This CDR3 region has 15 residues.